A selection of T cell receptor beta chains follows, all from one sample in a study of T cell clonotyping in hematopoietic cell transplantation. The assay was immunoSEQ multiplex PCR, and TCRdb's table has in-frame clones only and misses some. The sample has 15,000 to 20,000 clones, approximately 80% seen once; the top ten hold 17%. Source: peripheral blood mononuclear cells, taken before stem cell transplant. The receptors derive from a man aged 55 to 70 with acute myeloid leukemia. Some clones in this sample may be carry-over from other donors' samples. Each CDR3 is given with its conserved first and last residue. The D gene is left open where the match is weak. Clone sizes are given selectively: once, few, many, or a class where the clone is expanded.

clone_size,v_call,j_call,d_call,cdr3_nt,cdr3_aa
NA,TRBV6-5,TRBJ1-1,NA,TGTGCCAGCAGTGTAGAAGTAAACACTGAAGCTTTCTTT,CASSVEVNTEAFF
NA,TRBV7-7,TRBJ2-2,NA,TGTGCCAGCAGCCCGCTGTCCGGGCCGAACACCGGGGAGCTGTTTTTT,CASSPLSGPNTGELFF
NA,TRBV18,TRBJ1-4,NA,TGTGCCAGCTCACCACCTCCGGGCGGGATTGCAACTAATGAAAAACTGTTTTTT,CASSPPPGGIATNEKLFF
NA,TRBV6-6,TRBJ1-2,TRBD1,TGTGCCAGCAGTTACTCGACAGGGAGAGGCTACACCTTC,CASSYSTGRGYTF
few,TRBV5-5,TRBJ2-1,NA,TGTGCCAGCAGCTCGGACCCCCACGGGAATGAGCAGTTCTTC,CASSSDPHGNEQFF
NA,TRBV15,TRBJ1-1,NA,TGTGCCACCAGCAGAGACCGTGGTGGGACAATGTCCCCTGAAGCTTTCTTT,CATSRDRGGTMSPEAFF
NA,TRBV9,TRBJ2-7,NA,TGTGCCAGCACCAAGGACGGAACCGGCGAGCAGTACTTC,CASTKDGTGEQYF
NA,TRBV28,TRBJ1-2,TRBD1,TGTGCCAGCAGTTGGAAGGGGGCGCTGGGCTACACCTTC,CASSWKGALGYTF
NA,TRBV5-4,TRBJ1-2,NA,TGTGCCAGCAGCTTTACGACATCGGACTACACCTTC,CASSFTTSDYTF
medium-sized,TRBV6-5,TRBJ2-7,TRBD1,TGTGCCAGCAGGCCCCCGGGACAGAGATCCTACGAGCAGTACTTC,CASRPPGQRSYEQYF
NA,TRBV30,TRBJ2-2,TRBD1,TGTGCCTGGAGTGCCCAGGGGGCTTGGGCCGGGGAGCTGTTTTTT,CAWSAQGAWAGELFF
NA,TRBV7-6,TRBJ1-2,TRBD1,TGTGCCAGCAGCCTTCGACAAGGGGGCTGTTATGGCTACACCTTC,CASSLRQGGCYGYTF
NA,TRBV13,TRBJ1-6,NA,TGTGCCAGCAGCTTGGCGCAGGACGAGAGGGATTCACCCCTCCACTTT,CASSLAQDERDSPLHF
NA,TRBV11-3,TRBJ2-1,NA,TGTGCCAGCAGTCAGGGGCAGGGGCGTAATGAGCAGTTCTTC,CASSQGQGRNEQFF